This is a list of T cell receptor beta chains from one sample in a study of tumor-infiltrating lymphocytes in localized non-small cell lung cancer. TCRdb's copy holds only in-frame clones and misses some; the assay was immunoSEQ multiplex PCR. Seen here are some 22,000 clones, approximately 80% observed once, and the top ten hold approximately 3.6%. The sequenced sample was lung tumor tissue. The receptor set was obtained from a human donor with non-small cell lung cancer. The CDR3 runs from the conserved cysteine through the conserved F or W. D genes are given only for firm matches. Expanded clones get a size class; other rows say once, few or many, or leave the size out.

V	J	D	size	DNA	CDR3
TRBV18	TRBJ2-3	-	once	TGTGCCAGCTCACTCCGGGACCCACGATCGGGCACAGATACGCAGTATTTT	CASSLRDPRSGTDTQYF
TRBV25-1	TRBJ2-5	-	-	TGTGCCAGCAGTGATCTCGGGGGCGTGGAGACCCAGTACTTC	CASSDLGGVETQYF
TRBV2	TRBJ2-5	-	-	TGTGCCAGCAGTCCAGCCGGTGAGACCCAGTACTTC	CASSPAGETQYF
TRBV9	TRBJ2-2	TRBD2	-	TGTGCCAGCAGCGAGACCCTAGCGGGAGGGACCACCGGGGAGCTGTTTTTT	CASSETLAGGTTGELFF
TRBV5-1	TRBJ2-6	-	few	TGCGCCAGCAGCTCCGACTCTGGGGCCAACGTCCTGACTTTC	CASSSDSGANVLTF
TRBV4-3	TRBJ2-1	TRBD2	-	TGCGCCAGCAGCTCCCTAGCGGGAGCTTTGAATGAGCAGTTCTTC	CASSSLAGALNEQFF
TRBV5-1	TRBJ2-1	TRBD2	-	TGCGCCAGCGGGACTAGAGTCGACAATGAGCAGTTCTTC	CASGTRVDNEQFF
TRBV30	TRBJ2-1	-	once	TGTGCCTGGAGTGTCCAGGCGTCTTACAATGAGCAGTTCTTC	CAWSVQASYNEQFF
TRBV6-4	TRBJ1-2	-	-	TGTGCCAGCAGTCCGAATGGGGGTGGCTATGGCTACACCTTC	CASSPNGGGYGYTF
TRBV4-2	TRBJ2-1	-	-	TGTGCCAGCAGCCAAGATACGGACCCCGACAATGAGCAGTTCTTC	CASSQDTDPDNEQFF
TRBV21-1	TRBJ2-6	-	few	TGTGCCAGCAGCAAAGCTCAATCCATTCGACAGGTTAGCTCTGGGGCCAACGTCCTGACTTTC	CASSKAQSIRQVSSGANVLTF
TRBV11-2	TRBJ2-3	TRBD2	-	TGTGCCAGCGAACTAGCGGGAGGGAAGGGGACGCAGTATTTT	CASELAGGKGTQYF
TRBV10-2	TRBJ2-1	TRBD2	-	TGCGCCAGCAGCCCGAGACTAGCGGGTGAGCAGTTCTTC	CASSPRLAGEQFF
TRBV6-5	TRBJ1-2	-	once	TGTGCCAGCAGTCGCCCCGGGACAAACTATGGCTACACCTTC	CASSRPGTNYGYTF
TRBV5-4	TRBJ2-2	TRBD1	-	TGTGCCAGCAGCCAGGGACAGGGGGCGTTCGGGGAGCTGTTTTTT	CASSQGQGAFGELFF
TRBV18	TRBJ1-6	TRBD1	once	TGTGCCAGCTCATCCACGCCGACGGGACAGGGTAATTCACCCCTCCACTTT	CASSSTPTGQGNSPLHF
TRBV5-1	TRBJ2-1	-	-	TGCGCCAGCAGCGGGGTTAACAATGAGCAGTTCTTC	CASSGVNNEQFF
TRBV19	TRBJ1-2	-	-	TGTGCCAGTAGTATGTTAGGCAACTATGGCTACACCTTC	CASSMLGNYGYTF
TRBV29-1	TRBJ1-1	-	medium-sized	TGCAGCGCACAGGACAACATGAACACTGAAGCTTTCTTT	CSAQDNMNTEAFF
TRBV6-4	TRBJ2-7	TRBD2	-	TGTGCCAGCAGTGACCTGGCGGGAGCTGGCGAGCAGTACTTC	CASSDLAGAGEQYF
TRBV10-1	TRBJ2-7	-	-	TGCGCCAGAATCCTGCCCTACCAGGTACTCGAGCAGTACTTC	CARILPYQVLEQYF
TRBV30	TRBJ1-3	-	-	TGTGCCTGGAAGGCCTCTGGAAACACCATATATTTT	CAWKASGNTIYF
TRBV11-1	TRBJ2-1	TRBD2	-	TGTGCCAGCAGCTTAGCGGGACTAGCCGACTCATGGCAGTTCTTC	CASSLAGLADSWQFF
TRBV27	TRBJ2-2	-	-	TGTGCCAGCAGAACGGCTAACGGGGAGCTGTTTTTT	CASRTANGELFF
TRBV5-1	TRBJ1-1	-	few	TGCGCCAGCAGTACGGGGTATACTGAAGCTTTCTTT	CASSTGYTEAFF
TRBV7-6	TRBJ1-5	TRBD1	-	TGTGCCAGCAGCTTAGGAGGGGGCAGCAATCAGCCCCAGCATTTT	CASSLGGGSNQPQHF
TRBV5-1	TRBJ2-2	TRBD1	-	TGCGCCAGCAGCCTCGGGACAGGGAGGTCCGGGGAGCTGTTTTTT	CASSLGTGRSGELFF
TRBV7-2	TRBJ2-1	TRBD2	once	TGTGCCAGCAGCCGACTGGGTAGCGGGAGTCGTTCCTACAATGAGCAGTTCTTC	CASSRLGSGSRSYNEQFF
TRBV7-7	TRBJ2-1	TRBD2	-	TGTGCCAGCAGCGCTCGCGGACTAGGATCCTTGGATGAGCAGTTCTTC	CASSARGLGSLDEQFF
TRBV6-5	TRBJ2-5	TRBD1	-	TGTGCCAGCAGTTACTCGCCAGGGGGCTTCCAAGAGACCCAGTACTTC	CASSYSPGGFQETQYF
TRBV7-9	TRBJ2-1	-	-	TGTGCCAGCAGCTTAGCTTCTCCTACTCATGAGCAGTTCTTC	CASSLASPTHEQFF
TRBV19	TRBJ1-1	-	-	TGTGCCAGTAGTATGGGACTCCAGAACACTGAAGCTTTCTTT	CASSMGLQNTEAFF
TRBV7-9	TRBJ2-5	TRBD2	-	TGTGCCAGCAGCTTAGGGTCCGGGGGGGAGACCCAGTACTTC	CASSLGSGGETQYF